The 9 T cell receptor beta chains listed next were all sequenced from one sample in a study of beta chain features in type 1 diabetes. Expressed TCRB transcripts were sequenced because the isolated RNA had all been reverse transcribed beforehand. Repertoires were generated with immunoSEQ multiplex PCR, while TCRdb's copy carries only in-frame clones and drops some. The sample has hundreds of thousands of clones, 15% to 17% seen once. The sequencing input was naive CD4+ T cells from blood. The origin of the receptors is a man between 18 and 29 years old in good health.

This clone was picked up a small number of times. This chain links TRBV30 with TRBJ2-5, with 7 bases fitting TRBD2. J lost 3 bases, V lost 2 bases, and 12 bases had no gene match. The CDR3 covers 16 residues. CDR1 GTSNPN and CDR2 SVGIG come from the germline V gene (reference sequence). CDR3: CAWSRGGLAVKETQYF. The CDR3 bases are TGTGCCTGGAGTCGGGGAGGCCTAGCGGTTAAAGAGACCCAGTACTTC.

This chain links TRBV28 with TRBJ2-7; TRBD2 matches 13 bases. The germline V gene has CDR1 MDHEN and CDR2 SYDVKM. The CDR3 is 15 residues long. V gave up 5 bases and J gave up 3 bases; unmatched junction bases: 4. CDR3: CASSPGTSGIYEQYF. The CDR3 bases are TGTGCCAGCAGTCCTGGGACTAGCGGGATCTACGAGCAGTACTTC.

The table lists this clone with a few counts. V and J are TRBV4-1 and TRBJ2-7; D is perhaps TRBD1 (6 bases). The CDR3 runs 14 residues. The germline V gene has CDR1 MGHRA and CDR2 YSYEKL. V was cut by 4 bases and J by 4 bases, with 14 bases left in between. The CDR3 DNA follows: TGCGCCAGCAGCCGCGGACAGATTGGGTACGAGCAGTACTTC. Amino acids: CASSRGQIGYEQYF.

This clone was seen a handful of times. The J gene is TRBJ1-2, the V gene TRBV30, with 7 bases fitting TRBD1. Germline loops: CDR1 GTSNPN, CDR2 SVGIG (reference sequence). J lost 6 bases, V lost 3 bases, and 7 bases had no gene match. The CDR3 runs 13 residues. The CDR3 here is CAWRGGGSNGYTF. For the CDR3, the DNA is TGTGCCTGGAGGGGAGGGGGCTCTAATGGCTACACCTTC.

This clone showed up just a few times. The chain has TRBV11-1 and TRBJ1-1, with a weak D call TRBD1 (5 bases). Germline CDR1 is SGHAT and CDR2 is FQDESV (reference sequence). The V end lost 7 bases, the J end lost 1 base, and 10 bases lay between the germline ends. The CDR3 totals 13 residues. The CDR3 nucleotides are TGTGCCAGCAACTCAGGGAGGAACACTGAAGCTTTCTTT. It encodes CASNSGRNTEAFF.

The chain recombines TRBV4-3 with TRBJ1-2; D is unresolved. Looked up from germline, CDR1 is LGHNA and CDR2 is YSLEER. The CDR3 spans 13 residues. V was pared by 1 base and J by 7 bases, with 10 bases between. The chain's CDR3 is CASSQVENTGYTF. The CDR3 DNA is TGCGCCAGCAGCCAAGTCGAAAATACTGGCTACACCTTC.

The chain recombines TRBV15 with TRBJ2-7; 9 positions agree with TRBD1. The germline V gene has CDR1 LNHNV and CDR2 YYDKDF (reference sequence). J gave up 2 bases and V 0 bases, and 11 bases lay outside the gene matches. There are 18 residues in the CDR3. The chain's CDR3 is CATSRDLAGQGIPYEQYF. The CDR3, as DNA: TGTGCCACCAGCAGAGATCTGGCTGGACAGGGGATCCCCTACGAGCAGTACTTC.

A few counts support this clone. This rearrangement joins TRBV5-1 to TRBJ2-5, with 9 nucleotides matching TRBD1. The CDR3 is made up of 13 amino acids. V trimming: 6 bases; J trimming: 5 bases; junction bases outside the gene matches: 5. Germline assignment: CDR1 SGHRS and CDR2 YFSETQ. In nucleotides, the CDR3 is TGCGCCAGCAACCGGGACAGGGCTGAGACCCAGTACTTC. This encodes CASNRDRAETQYF.

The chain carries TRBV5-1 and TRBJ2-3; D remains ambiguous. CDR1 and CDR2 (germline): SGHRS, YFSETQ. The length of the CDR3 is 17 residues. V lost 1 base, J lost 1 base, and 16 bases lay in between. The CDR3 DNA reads TGCGCCAGCAGCTTGAAAGTCGGCTTCCGGGGCACAGATACGCAGTATTTT. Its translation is CASSLKVGFRGTDTQYF.